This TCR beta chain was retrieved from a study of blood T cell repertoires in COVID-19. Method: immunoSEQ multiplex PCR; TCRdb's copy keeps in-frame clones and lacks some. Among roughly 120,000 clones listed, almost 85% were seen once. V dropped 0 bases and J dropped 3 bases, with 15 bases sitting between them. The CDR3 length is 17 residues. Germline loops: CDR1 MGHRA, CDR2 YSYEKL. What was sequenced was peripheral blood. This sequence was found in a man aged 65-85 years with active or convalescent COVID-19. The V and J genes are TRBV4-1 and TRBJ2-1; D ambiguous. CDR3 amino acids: CASSQESETPVYNEQFF. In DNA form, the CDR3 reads TGCGCCAGCAGCCAAGAGTCGGAGACTCCCGTCTACAATGAGCAGTTCTTC.